The rows below give T cell receptor beta chains drawn from one sample of a study of identical twins. Each CDR3 protein is one row after TCRdb ran MiXCR on the 5' RACE reads. The table lists about 500,000 distinct CDR3 sequences, 13% to 15% of them singletons. The sample also formed part of further work on yellow fever vaccine responses in identical twins.

The sequencing sample was made of CD4+ T cells sorted from blood. The receptors stem from a woman aged 18-29 years in good health. Each CDR3 is given with its conserved first and last residue. The order of the fields is clone size, D gene, CDR3 length, J gene, V gene, CDR3 protein, CDR3 DNA. The D gene is left open where the match is weak. A clone size is listed for some rows: how often the clone was seen (once, few, many), or a class if it is expanded.

-,-,18,TRBJ2-4,TRBV2,CASSDQGPGFRAKNIQYF,TGTGCCAGCAGTGATCAGGGGCCTGGCTTTAGAGCCAAAAACATTCAGTACTTC
-,-,16,TRBJ2-7,TRBV12-3/TRBV12-4,CASSLSRQAGSYEQYF,TGTGCCAGCAGTTTATCCCGACAGGCTGGTTCCTACGAGCAGTACTTC
-,TRBD1,14,TRBJ1-6,TRBV12-3/TRBV12-4,CASSQGQPNSPLHF,TGTGCCAGCAGTCAGGGACAGCCAAATTCACCCCTCCACTTT
many,-,18,TRBJ2-7,TRBV10-3,CAISESVRTAISSYEQYF,TGTGCCATCAGTGAGTCGGTACGGACAGCCATTTCCTCCTACGAGCAGTACTTC
many,-,13,TRBJ2-3,TRBV7-9,CASRATGTDTQYF,TGTGCCAGCAGAGCGACGGGCACAGATACGCAGTATTTT
-,-,11,TRBJ1-5,TRBV20-1,CSARVGQPQHF,TGCAGTGCTAGGGTTGGGCAGCCCCAGCATTTT
-,-,12,TRBJ1-5,TRBV15,CATNRDNQPQHF,TGTGCCACCAATCGGGACAATCAGCCCCAGCATTTT
-,TRBD2,15,TRBJ2-7,TRBV13,CASSPGTRVTYEQYF,TGTGCCAGCAGCCCCGGGACTAGAGTAACGTACGAGCAGTACTTC
many,-,14,TRBJ2-5,TRBV20-1,CSARDSSRGETQYF,TGCAGTGCTAGAGATAGCTCCAGAGGGGAGACCCAGTACTTC
many,TRBD1,16,TRBJ2-1,TRBV24-1,CATSDPGTEDYNEQFF,TGTGCCACCAGTGATCCCGGGACAGAGGATTACAATGAGCAGTTCTTC
-,TRBD1,15,TRBJ2-7,TRBV20-1,CSAREGSGGTYEQYF,TGCAGTGCTAGAGAAGGATCAGGGGGCACCTACGAGCAGTACTTC
many,TRBD1,18,TRBJ2-1,TRBV24-1,CATSDLPPGTGASNEQFF,TGTGCCACCAGTGATTTACCCCCCGGGACAGGGGCCTCGAATGAGCAGTTCTTC
few,-,14,TRBJ2-4,TRBV28,CASSPTTGRNIQYF,TGTGCCAGCAGTCCGACGACGGGTAGGAACATTCAGTACTTC
-,-,10,TRBJ2-7,TRBV15,CATSRKTDHF,TGTGCCACCAGCAGAAAGACGGACCACTTC
once,TRBD1,14,TRBJ2-1,TRBV7-2,CASTGQGAGNEQFF,TGTGCCAGCACCGGACAGGGGGCAGGCAATGAGCAGTTCTTC
-,TRBD2,16,TRBJ2-3,TRBV4-2,CASSQVSASGSYTQYF,TGTGCCAGCAGCCAAGTCTCGGCTAGCGGGAGCTATACGCAGTATTTT
few,-,12,TRBJ2-5,TRBV7-2,CASSSVVETQYF,TGTGCCAGCAGCTCCGTAGTGGAGACCCAGTACTTC
many,-,11,TRBJ2-7,TRBV28,CASHSSYEQYF,TGTGCCAGCCACAGCTCCTACGAGCAGTACTTC
-,-,14,TRBJ1-5,TRBV10-3,CAISDGRSNQPQHF,TGTGCCATCAGTGACGGACGGAGCAATCAGCCCCAGCATTTT
-,TRBD1,14,TRBJ2-2,TRBV24-1,CATSAPGGSGELFF,TGTGCCACCAGTGCCCCAGGGGGATCCGGGGAGCTGTTTTTT
few,-,13,TRBJ2-2,TRBV6-1,CASSEINTGELFF,TGTGCCAGCAGTGAAATAAACACCGGGGAGCTGTTTTTT
many,-,14,TRBJ1-5,TRBV12-3/TRBV12-4,CASSPRTDYQPQHF,TGTGCCAGCAGTCCACGGACGGATTATCAGCCCCAGCATTTT
-,-,13,TRBJ2-1,TRBV6-6,CASSPTSGGEQFF,TGTGCCAGCAGCCCTACTTCCGGCGGGGAGCAGTTCTTC
-,-,16,TRBJ2-3,TRBV7-2,CASSPRWSSGTDTQYF,TGTGCCAGCAGCCCCCGTTGGAGCTCTGGCACAGATACGCAGTATTTT
-,-,14,TRBJ2-2,TRBV3-1,CATSQFWSGGELFF,TGTGCCACCAGCCAGTTCTGGTCGGGCGGGGAGCTGTTTTTT
-,-,13,TRBJ2-1,TRBV5-1,CASSWGDYNEQFF,TGCGCCAGCAGCTGGGGAGACTACAATGAGCAGTTCTTC
-,-,15,TRBJ2-7,TRBV4-1,CASSQGPGRRYEQYF,TGCGCCAGCAGCCAAGGCCCAGGGCGACGCTACGAGCAGTACTTC
-,TRBD1,13,TRBJ2-7,TRBV10-3,CAISGDRGPAQYF,TGTGCCATCAGTGGGGACAGGGGACCAGCCCAGTACTTC
few,-,14,TRBJ2-3,TRBV20-1,CSATGTLNTDTQYF,TGCAGTGCTACCGGGACACTTAACACAGATACGCAGTATTTT
-,TRBD1,18,TRBJ2-3,TRBV4-1,CASSHQEQGPGSTDTQYF,TGCGCCAGCAGCCATCAAGAACAGGGGCCAGGTAGCACAGATACGCAGTATTTT
-,-,17,TRBJ1-1,TRBV6-1,CASTVGAGRRLNTEAFF,TGTGCCAGCACCGTAGGAGCGGGCCGACGGCTGAACACTGAAGCTTTCTTT
-,-,13,TRBJ2-3,TRBV29-1,CSVSSRLTDTQYF,TGCAGCGTTTCCTCCAGACTCACAGATACGCAGTATTTT
-,-,14,TRBJ2-7,TRBV27,CASSLTTPAYEQYF,TGTGCCAGCAGCCTCACTACCCCCGCCTACGAGCAGTACTTC
few,-,15,TRBJ1-1,TRBV15,CATSRDSVRVTEAFF,TGTGCCACCAGCAGAGATTCGGTCAGGGTCACTGAAGCTTTCTTT
few,-,12,TRBJ2-7,TRBV28,CASSPNRDLRYF,TGTGCCAGCAGTCCAAACAGGGATCTGCGGTACTTC
-,TRBD2,13,TRBJ2-1,TRBV11-3,CARAGPPGSEQFF,TGTGCCCGAGCGGGGCCGCCCGGCTCTGAGCAGTTCTTC
many,-,15,TRBJ2-7,TRBV12-3/TRBV12-4,CASSIAGVGIREQYF,TGTGCCAGCAGTATTGCCGGGGTAGGGATCCGCGAGCAGTACTTC
-,TRBD2,16,TRBJ2-1,TRBV3-1,CASSHLLAGRHNEQFF,TGTGCCAGCAGCCATCTACTAGCGGGACGCCATAATGAGCAGTTCTTC
-,-,15,TRBJ2-4,TRBV10-3,CAISAGSREVNIQYF,TGTGCCATCAGTGCGGGGAGCAGGGAGGTGAACATTCAGTACTTC
few,TRBD2,15,TRBJ2-5,TRBV20-1,CSARDVREAGETQYF,TGCAGTGCTAGAGATGTACGGGAGGCCGGGGAGACCCAGTACTTC
few,-,14,TRBJ2-7,TRBV28,CASSSIPGNYEQYF,TGTGCCAGCAGTTCCATCCCAGGGAATTACGAGCAGTACTTC
few,-,14,TRBJ2-1,TRBV27,CASSLFALHNEQFF,TGTGCCAGCAGTTTGTTTGCGCTCCACAATGAGCAGTTCTTC
-,TRBD1,15,TRBJ2-3,TRBV18,CASSPPGGGTDTQYF,TGTGCCAGCTCACCCCCAGGGGGCGGCACAGATACGCAGTATTTT
few,-,15,TRBJ2-7,TRBV6-1,CASGFSDGSPYEQYF,TGTGCCAGCGGATTTAGCGATGGATCGCCCTACGAGCAGTACTTC
-,TRBD2,15,TRBJ2-5,TRBV3-1,CASSQAVRTRGAQYF,TGTGCCAGCAGCCAAGCTGTTAGGACGCGGGGGGCCCAGTACTTC
-,TRBD2,17,TRBJ2-3,TRBV3-1,CASSQVGGGAGTDTQYF,TGTGCCAGCAGCCAAGTGGGCGGGGGGGCCGGCACAGATACGCAGTATTTT
once,TRBD1,14,TRBJ1-6,TRBV27,CASSKRTGLTPLHF,TGTGCCAGCAGTAAACGGACAGGGTTGACACCCCTCCACTTT
-,-,13,TRBJ2-1,TRBV3-1,CASSTQDGNEQFF,TGTGCCAGCAGCACCCAGGACGGCAATGAGCAGTTCTTC
many,TRBD2,13,TRBJ2-7,TRBV12-3/TRBV12-4,CASSFAGGNEQYF,TGTGCCAGCAGTTTTGCGGGGGGGAACGAGCAGTACTTC
few,TRBD2,18,TRBJ2-1,TRBV5-1,CASSWGGASGSSYNEQFF,TGCGCCAGCAGCTGGGGTGGGGCTAGCGGTAGCTCCTACAATGAGCAGTTCTTC
few,-,14,TRBJ2-1,TRBV10-2,CASRTPTVTNEQFF,TGCGCCAGCAGGACCCCCACTGTTACCAATGAGCAGTTCTTC
-,TRBD1,15,TRBJ1-4,TRBV18,CASSPRTGKPEKLFF,TGTGCCAGCTCACCTAGGACAGGGAAACCTGAAAAACTGTTTTTT
-,TRBD1,16,TRBJ1-1,TRBV7-9,CASSYPGQGMNTEAFF,TGTGCCAGCAGCTACCCGGGACAGGGAATGAACACTGAAGCTTTCTTT
few,TRBD1,15,TRBJ2-5,TRBV7-8,CASSSGTGTRQTQYF,TGTGCCAGCAGCTCCGGGACAGGGACGCGGCAGACCCAGTACTTC
many,-,13,TRBJ2-2,TRBV3-1,CASSLAPKGELFF,TGTGCCAGCAGCCTCGCTCCAAAAGGGGAGCTGTTTTTT
many,-,15,TRBJ2-7,TRBV21-1,CASSKVGTGPCEQYF,TGTGCCAGCAGCAAAGTGGGGACTGGACCGTGCGAGCAGTACTTC
-,-,13,TRBJ2-1,TRBV9,CASSVVPVSEQFF,TGTGCCAGCAGCGTAGTGCCCGTCAGTGAGCAGTTCTTC
-,-,13,TRBJ1-2,TRBV7-2,CASSLASNYGYTF,TGTGCCAGCAGCTTAGCATCAAACTATGGCTACACCTTC
-,TRBD1,15,TRBJ1-6,TRBV7-9,CASSPSGTGNSPLHF,TGTGCCAGCAGCCCTTCCGGGACAGGGAATTCACCCCTCCACTTT
-,-,16,TRBJ2-3,TRBV13,CASSLSVGQRTDTQYF,TGTGCCAGCAGCTTAAGCGTGGGTCAGCGCACAGATACGCAGTATTTT